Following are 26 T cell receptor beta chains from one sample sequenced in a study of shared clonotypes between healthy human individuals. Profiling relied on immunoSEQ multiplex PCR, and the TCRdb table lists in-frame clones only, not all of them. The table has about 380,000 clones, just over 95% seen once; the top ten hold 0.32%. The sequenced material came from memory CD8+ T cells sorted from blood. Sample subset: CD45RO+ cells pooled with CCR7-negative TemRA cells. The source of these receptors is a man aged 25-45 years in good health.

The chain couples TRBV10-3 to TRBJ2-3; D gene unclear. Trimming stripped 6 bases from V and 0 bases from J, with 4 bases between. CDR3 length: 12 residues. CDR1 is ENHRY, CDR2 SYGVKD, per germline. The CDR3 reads CAISRSTDTQYF. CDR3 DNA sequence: TGTGCCATCAGCAGGAGCACAGATACGCAGTATTTT.

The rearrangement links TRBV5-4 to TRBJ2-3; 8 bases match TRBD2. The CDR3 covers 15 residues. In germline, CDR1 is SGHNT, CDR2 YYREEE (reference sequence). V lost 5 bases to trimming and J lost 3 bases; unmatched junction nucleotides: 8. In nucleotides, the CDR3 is TGTGCCAGCAGTTCGAATAGCGGGATAACAGATACGCAGTATTTT. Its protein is CASSSNSGITDTQYF.

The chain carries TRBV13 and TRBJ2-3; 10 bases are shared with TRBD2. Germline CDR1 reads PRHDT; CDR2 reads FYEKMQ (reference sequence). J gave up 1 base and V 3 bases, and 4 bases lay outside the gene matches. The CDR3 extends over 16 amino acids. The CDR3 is CASSLWTSGGTDTQYF. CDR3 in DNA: TGTGCCAGCAGCTTGTGGACTAGCGGAGGCACAGATACGCAGTATTTT.

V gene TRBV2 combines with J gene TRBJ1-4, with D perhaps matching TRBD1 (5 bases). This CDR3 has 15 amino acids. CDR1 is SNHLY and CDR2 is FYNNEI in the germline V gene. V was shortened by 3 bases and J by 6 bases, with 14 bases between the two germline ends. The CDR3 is CASSDGSTGDEKLFF. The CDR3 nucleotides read TGTGCCAGCAGTGACGGGAGCACAGGCGATGAAAAACTGTTTTTT. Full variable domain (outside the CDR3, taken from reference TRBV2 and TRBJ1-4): EPEVTQTPSHQVTQMGQEVILRCVPISNHLYFYWYRQILGQKVEFLVSFYNNEISEKSEIFDDQFSVERPDGSNFTLKIRSTKLEDSAMYFCASSDGSTGDEKLFFGSGTQLSVL.

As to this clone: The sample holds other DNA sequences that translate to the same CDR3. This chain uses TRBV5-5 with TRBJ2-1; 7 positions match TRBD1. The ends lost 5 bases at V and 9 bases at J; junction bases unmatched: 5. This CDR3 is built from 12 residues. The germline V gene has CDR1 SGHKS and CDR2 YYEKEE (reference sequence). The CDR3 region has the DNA TGTGCCAGCAGTTTACAGGGGACTGAGCAGTTCTTC. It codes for CASSLQGTEQFF.

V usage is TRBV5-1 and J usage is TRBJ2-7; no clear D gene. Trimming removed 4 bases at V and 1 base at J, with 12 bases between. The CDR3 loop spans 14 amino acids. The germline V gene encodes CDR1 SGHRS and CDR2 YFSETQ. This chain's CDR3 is CASSLGWLSYEQYF. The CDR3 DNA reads TGCGCCAGCAGCCTCGGGTGGCTATCCTACGAGCAGTACTTC.

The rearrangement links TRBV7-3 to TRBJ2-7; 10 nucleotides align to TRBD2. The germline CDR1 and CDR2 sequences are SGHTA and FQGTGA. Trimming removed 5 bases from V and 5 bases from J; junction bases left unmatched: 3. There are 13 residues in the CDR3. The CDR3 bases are TGTGCCAGCAGCCGTCTAGCGGGAGACGAGCAGTACTTC. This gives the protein CASSRLAGDEQYF.

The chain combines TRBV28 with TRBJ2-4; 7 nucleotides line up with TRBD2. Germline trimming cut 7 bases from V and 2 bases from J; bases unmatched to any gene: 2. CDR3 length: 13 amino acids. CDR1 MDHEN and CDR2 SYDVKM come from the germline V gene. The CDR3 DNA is TGTGCCAGCAAGGGACTACCCAAAAACATTCAGTACTTC. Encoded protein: CASKGLPKNIQYF.

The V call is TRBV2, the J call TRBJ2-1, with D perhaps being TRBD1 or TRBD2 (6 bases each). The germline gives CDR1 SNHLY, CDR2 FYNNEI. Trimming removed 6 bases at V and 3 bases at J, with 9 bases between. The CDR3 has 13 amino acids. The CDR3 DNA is TGTGCCAGCAGCGCGGGACACTACAATGAGCAGTTCTTC. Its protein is CASSAGHYNEQFF.

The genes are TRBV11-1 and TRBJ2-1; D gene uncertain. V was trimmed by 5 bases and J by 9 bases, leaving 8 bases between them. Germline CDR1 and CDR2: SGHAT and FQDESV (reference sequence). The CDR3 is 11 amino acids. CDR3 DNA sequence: TGTGCCAGCAGCGTTTACGGTGAGCAGTTCTTC. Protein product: CASSVYGEQFF.

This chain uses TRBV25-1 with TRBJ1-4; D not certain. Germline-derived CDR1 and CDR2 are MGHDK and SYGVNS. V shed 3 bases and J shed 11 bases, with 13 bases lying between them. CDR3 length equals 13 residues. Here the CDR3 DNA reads TGTGCCAGCAGTGATACGGGAGGGTGGAAACTGTTTTTT. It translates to CASSDTGGWKLFF. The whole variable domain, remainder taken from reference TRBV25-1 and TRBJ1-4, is EADIYQTPRYLVIGTGKKITLECSQTMGHDKMYWYQQDPGMELHLIHYSYGVNSTEKGDLSSESTVSRIRTEHFPLTLESARPSHTSQYLCASSDTGGWKLFFGSGTQLSVL.

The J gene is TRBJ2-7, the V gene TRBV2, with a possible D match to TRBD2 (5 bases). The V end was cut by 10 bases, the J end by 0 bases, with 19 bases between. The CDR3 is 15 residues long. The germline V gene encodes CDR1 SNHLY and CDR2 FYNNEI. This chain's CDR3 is CATTTSYLSSYEQYF. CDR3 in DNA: TGTGCCACCACTACTAGTTATTTGAGCTCCTACGAGCAGTACTTC.

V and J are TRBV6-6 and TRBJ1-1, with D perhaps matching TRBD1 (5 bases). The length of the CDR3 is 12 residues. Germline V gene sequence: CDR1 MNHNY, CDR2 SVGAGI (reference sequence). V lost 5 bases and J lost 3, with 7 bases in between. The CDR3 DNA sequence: TGTGCCAGCAGTGACAGTTACACTGAAGCTTTCTTT. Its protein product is CASSDSYTEAFF.

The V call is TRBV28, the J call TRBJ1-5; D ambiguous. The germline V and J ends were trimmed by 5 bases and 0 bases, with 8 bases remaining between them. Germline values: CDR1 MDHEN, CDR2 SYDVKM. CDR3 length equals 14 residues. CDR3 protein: CASSLSLSNQPQHF. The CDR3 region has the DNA TGTGCCAGCAGTCTCAGCCTTAGCAATCAGCCCCAGCATTTT.

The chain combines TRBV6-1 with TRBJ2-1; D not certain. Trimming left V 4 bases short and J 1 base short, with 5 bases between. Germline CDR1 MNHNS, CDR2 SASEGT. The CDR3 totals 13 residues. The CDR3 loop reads CASSGISYNEQFF. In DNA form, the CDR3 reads TGTGCCAGCAGTGGCATTTCCTACAATGAGCAGTTCTTC.

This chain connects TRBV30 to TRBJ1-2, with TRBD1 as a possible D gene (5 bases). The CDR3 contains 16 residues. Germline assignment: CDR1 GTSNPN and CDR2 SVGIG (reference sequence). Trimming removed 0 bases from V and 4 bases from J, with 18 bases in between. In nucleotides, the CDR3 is TGTGCCTGGAGTGTACATCGGGGACCATCGGGCTATGGCTACACCTTC. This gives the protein CAWSVHRGPSGYGYTF.

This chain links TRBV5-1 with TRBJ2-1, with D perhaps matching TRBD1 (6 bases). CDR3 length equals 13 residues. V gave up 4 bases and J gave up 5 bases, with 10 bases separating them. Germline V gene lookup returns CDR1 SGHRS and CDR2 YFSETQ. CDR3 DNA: TGCGCCAGCAGCCCTGGGACAAACAATGAGCAGTTCTTC. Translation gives CASSPGTNNEQFF.

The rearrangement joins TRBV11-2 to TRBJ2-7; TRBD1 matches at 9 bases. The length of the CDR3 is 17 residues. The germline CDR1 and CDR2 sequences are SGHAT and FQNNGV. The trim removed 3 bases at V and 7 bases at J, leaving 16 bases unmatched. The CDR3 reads CASSFVISTGGAGEQYF. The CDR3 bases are TGTGCCAGCAGCTTTGTCATTTCGACAGGGGGGGCGGGTGAGCAGTACTTC.

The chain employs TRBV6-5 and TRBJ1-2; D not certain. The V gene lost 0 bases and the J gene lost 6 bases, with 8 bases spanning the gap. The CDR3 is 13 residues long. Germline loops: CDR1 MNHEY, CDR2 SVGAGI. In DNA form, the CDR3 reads TGTGCCAGCAGTTACTCCGGCCGGAATGGCTACACCTTC. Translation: CASSYSGRNGYTF.

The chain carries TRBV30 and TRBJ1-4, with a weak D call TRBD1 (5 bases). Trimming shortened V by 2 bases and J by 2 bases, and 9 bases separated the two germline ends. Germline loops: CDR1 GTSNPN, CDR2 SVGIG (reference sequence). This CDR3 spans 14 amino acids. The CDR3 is CAWSLGTTNEKLFF. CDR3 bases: TGTGCCTGGAGTTTGGGGACGACTAATGAAAAACTGTTTTTT.

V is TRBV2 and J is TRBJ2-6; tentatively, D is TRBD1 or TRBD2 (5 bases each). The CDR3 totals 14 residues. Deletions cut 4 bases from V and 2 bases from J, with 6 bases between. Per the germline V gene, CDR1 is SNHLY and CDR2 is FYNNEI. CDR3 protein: CASSVGAGANVLTF. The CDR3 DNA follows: TGTGCCAGCAGTGTGGGGGCTGGGGCCAACGTCCTGACTTTC.

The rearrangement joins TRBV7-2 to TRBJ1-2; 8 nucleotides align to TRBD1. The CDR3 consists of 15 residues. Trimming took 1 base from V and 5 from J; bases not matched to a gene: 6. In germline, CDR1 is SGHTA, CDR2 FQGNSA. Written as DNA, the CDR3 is TGTGCCAGCAGCTTAGGTGGACAGGGAGGATATGGCTACACCTTC. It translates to CASSLGGQGGYGYTF.

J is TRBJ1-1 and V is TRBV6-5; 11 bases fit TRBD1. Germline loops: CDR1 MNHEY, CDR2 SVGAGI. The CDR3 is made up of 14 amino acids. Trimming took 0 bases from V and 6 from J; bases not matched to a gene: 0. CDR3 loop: CASSYSGQGAEAFF. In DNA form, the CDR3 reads TGTGCCAGCAGTTACTCGGGACAGGGGGCTGAAGCTTTCTTT.

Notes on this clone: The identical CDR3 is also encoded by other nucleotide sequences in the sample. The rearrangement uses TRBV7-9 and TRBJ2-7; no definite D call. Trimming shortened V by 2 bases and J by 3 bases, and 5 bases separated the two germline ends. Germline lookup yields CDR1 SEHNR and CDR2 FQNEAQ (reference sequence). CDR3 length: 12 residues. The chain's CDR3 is CASSLNGYEQYF. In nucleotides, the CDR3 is TGTGCCAGCAGCTTAAACGGCTACGAGCAGTACTTC.

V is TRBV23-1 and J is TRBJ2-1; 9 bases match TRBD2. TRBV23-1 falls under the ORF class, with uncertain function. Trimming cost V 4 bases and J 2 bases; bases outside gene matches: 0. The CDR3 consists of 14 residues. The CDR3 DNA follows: TGCGCCAGCAGTCGCGGGAGGGCCTACAATGAGCAGTTCTTC. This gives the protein CASSRGRAYNEQFF.

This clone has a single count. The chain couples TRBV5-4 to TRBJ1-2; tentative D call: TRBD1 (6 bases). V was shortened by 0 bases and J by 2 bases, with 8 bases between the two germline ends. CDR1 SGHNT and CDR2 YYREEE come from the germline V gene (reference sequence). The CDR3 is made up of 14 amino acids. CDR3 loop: CASSLDQGNYGYTF. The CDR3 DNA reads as TGTGCCAGCAGCTTGGATCAGGGGAACTATGGCTACACCTTC.